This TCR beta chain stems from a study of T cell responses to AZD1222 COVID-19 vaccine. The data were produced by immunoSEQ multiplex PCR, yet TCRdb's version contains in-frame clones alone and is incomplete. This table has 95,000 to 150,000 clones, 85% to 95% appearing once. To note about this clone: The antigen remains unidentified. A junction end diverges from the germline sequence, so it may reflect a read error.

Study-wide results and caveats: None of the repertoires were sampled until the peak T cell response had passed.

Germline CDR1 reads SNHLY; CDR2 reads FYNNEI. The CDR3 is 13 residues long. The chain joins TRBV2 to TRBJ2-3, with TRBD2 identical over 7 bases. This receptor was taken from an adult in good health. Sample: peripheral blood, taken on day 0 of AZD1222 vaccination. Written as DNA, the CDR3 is TGTGCCAGCAGCGAAGCGCGAGCGGGAACGCAGTATTTT. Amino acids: CASSEARAGTQYF.